These 13 T cell receptor beta chains share one sample of origin, sequenced in a study of cytomegalovirus exposure and HLA in healthy donors (dated by TCRdb to the late 2010s). Library prep was done by the immunoSEQ multiplex PCR assay. The multiplex PCR relied on a mix of 60 forward primers for TCR Vbeta segments and 13 reverse primers for TCR Jbeta segments. The clones in this table, taken by TCRdb from immuneACCESS, are in-frame only. Not every clone is retained; where verified, under half of the shortfall comes from an unresolved V gene, and the cause of the rest is unknown. This sample gives about 200,000 clones in total; approximately 80% of them show up just once. The leading ten clones occupy roughly 0.098% of the sample. The specimen was PBMCs. The receptors originated from a boy aged 2-9 years in good health and CMV-seronegative.

This chain uses TRBV9 with TRBJ2-3; no reliable D call. CDR1 and CDR2 (germline): SGDLS, YYNGEE. CDR3 length: 13 amino acids. Trimming pared 4 bases from V and 3 bases from J, leaving 9 bases between. Written as DNA, the CDR3 is TGTGCCAGCAGCAGATACTTGACAGATACGCAGTATTTT. This translates into CASSRYLTDTQYF.

The rearrangement joins TRBV11-2 to TRBJ2-2; weak D call: TRBD1 (5 bases). V shed 3 bases and J shed 1 base, with 9 bases lying between them. This CDR3 is 15 amino acids long. In germline, CDR1 is SGHAT, CDR2 FQNNGV. CDR3 sequence reads: CASSFFRVNTGELFF. The CDR3 DNA reads as TGTGCCAGCAGCTTCTTCAGGGTGAACACCGGGGAGCTGTTTTTT.

This clone was seen more than once but under ten times. The CDR3 DNA reads as TGTGCCAGCAGCTTAATGGGCAGGGGAACTGAAGCTTTCTTT. Translating gives CASSLMGRGTEAFF. The chain is built from TRBV11-2 and TRBJ1-1, with a possible D match to TRBD1 (6 bases). The CDR3 is made up of 14 amino acids. Trimming cost V 2 bases and J 5 bases, with 12 bases left between them. Germline V gives CDR1 SGHAT, CDR2 FQNNGV.

The chain is built from TRBV18 and TRBJ2-7, with a weak D call TRBD2 (6 bases). The CDR3 is 14 residues long. The germline V and J ends were trimmed by 5 bases and 4 bases, with 15 bases remaining between them. The germline CDR1 and CDR2 sequences are KGHSH and LQKENI. The CDR3, as DNA: TGTGCCAGCTCATCAGGAGGGTTATGGTACGAGCAGTACTTC. As protein: CASSSGGLWYEQYF.

The chain employs TRBV4-3 and TRBJ2-6; D gene uncertain. The CDR3 runs to 16 residues. Germline lookup yields CDR1 LGHNA and CDR2 YSLEER. Trimming shortened V by 2 bases and J by 4 bases, and 12 bases separated the two germline ends. CDR3 sequence reads: CASSQYLPLGANVLTF. CDR3 coding DNA: TGCGCCAGCAGCCAATACCTACCTTTGGGGGCCAACGTCCTGACTTTC.

The J gene is TRBJ1-4, the V gene TRBV6-5; the D is unclear. V lost 6 bases and J lost 0, with 8 bases in between. CDR3 size: 14 residues. The germline V gene encodes CDR1 MNHEY and CDR2 SVGAGI. The CDR3 here is CASSNSATNEKLFF. In DNA form, the CDR3 reads TGTGCCAGCAGCAACAGTGCAACTAATGAAAAACTGTTTTTT.

CDR3 DNA sequence: TGTGCCAGCAGCTTGGGGGCGGAGACCCAGTACTTC. Amino acids: CASSLGAETQYF. The rearrangement joins TRBV13 to TRBJ2-5; TRBD1 is a possible D gene (6 bases). The CDR3 contains 12 residues. Trimming took 3 bases from V and 5 from J, leaving 7 bases between them. Germline V gene sequence: CDR1 PRHDT, CDR2 FYEKMQ (reference sequence).

The chain is built from TRBV11-1 and TRBJ2-3; a possible D gene is TRBD2 (6 bases). The germline V gene has CDR1 SGHAT and CDR2 FQDESV (reference sequence). Between the trimmed V and J ends, which lost 5 bases and 6 bases, there was a span of 24 bases. This CDR3 comprises 17 residues. CDR3 nucleotide sequence: TGTGCCAGCAGCCACAAAATAGGGAGGCTAGCAGGCGATACGCAGTATTTT. Residues: CASSHKIGRLAGDTQYF.

The CDR3 loop is CASSLGTSDQTGELFF. CDR3 in DNA: TGTGCCAGCAGCTTGGGCACGTCAGACCAAACCGGGGAGCTGTTTTTT. The V call is TRBV11-3, the J call TRBJ2-2; D is unclear. Germline V gene data show CDR1 as SGHNT and CDR2 as YENEEA. V gave up 3 bases and J gave up 5 bases, with 16 bases separating them. The CDR3 length is 16 residues.

J is TRBJ2-3 and V is TRBV15; D call uncertain. The V end lost 0 bases, the J end lost 1 base, and 5 bases lay between the germline ends. The CDR3 contains 14 residues. Germline V gene data show CDR1 as LNHNV and CDR2 as YYDKDF (reference sequence). The CDR3 sequence: CATSRDPGTDTQYF. Written as DNA, the CDR3 is TGTGCCACCAGCAGAGATCCCGGCACAGATACGCAGTATTTT.

The CDR3 loop is CASSEGAGKFMNTEAFF. CDR3 DNA: TGTGCCAGCAGTGAAGGGGCAGGGAAGTTCATGAACACTGAAGCTTTCTTT. The genes are TRBV6-1 and TRBJ1-1, with D maybe TRBD1 (5 bases). CDR1 and CDR2 (germline): MNHNS, SASEGT. The V and J ends lost 1 base and 0 bases respectively, with 15 bases between them. The CDR3 covers 17 residues.

The V gene is TRBV27, the J gene TRBJ2-7, with D perhaps matching TRBD2 (7 bases). The ends were cut back, 6 bases at V and 3 bases at J, with 15 bases in the middle. There are 14 residues in the CDR3. Germline lookup yields CDR1 MNHEY and CDR2 SMNVEV (reference sequence). In DNA form, the CDR3 reads TGTGCCAGCAGCCCTCGGGGAGGGGGCTACGAGCAGTACTTC. It encodes CASSPRGGGYEQYF.

V usage is TRBV27 and J usage is TRBJ1-1; tentatively, D is TRBD1 (6 bases). The CDR3 covers 13 residues. Germline V CDR1 and CDR2: MNHEY, SMNVEV (reference sequence). V lost 6 bases and J 5 bases, leaving 13 bases between the germline ends. The CDR3 here is CASRLDRWTEAFF. As DNA, the CDR3 is TGTGCCAGCAGACTAGACAGGTGGACTGAAGCTTTCTTT.